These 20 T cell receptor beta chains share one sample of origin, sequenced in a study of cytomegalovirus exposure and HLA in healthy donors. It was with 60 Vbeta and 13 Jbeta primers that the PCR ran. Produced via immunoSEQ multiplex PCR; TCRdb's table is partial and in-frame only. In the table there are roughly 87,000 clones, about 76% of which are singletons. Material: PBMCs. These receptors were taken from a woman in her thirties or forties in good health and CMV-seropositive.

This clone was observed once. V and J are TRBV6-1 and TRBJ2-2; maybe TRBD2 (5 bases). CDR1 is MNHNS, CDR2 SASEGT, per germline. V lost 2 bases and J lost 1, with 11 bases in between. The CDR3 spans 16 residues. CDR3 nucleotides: TGTGCCAGCAGTGAACAATCGGGAATGAACACCGGGGAGCTGTTTTTT. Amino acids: CASSEQSGMNTGELFF.

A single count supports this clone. The CDR3 sequence is CASSYSASGDYEQYF. As DNA, the CDR3 is TGTGCCAGCAGTTACTCTGCTAGCGGAGACTACGAGCAGTACTTC. This chain connects TRBV6-5 to TRBJ2-7, with TRBD2 matching over 7 bases. Germline V lookup: CDR1 MNHEY, CDR2 SVGAGI. V shed 0 bases and J 3 bases; nucleotides not matched to a gene: 5. CDR3 length: 15 amino acids.

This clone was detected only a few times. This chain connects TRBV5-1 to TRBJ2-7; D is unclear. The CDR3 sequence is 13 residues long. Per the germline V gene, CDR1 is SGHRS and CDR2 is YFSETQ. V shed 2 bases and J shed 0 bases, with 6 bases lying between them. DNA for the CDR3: TGCGCCAGCAGCTTCGTCAGCTCCTACGAGCAGTACTTC. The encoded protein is CASSFVSSYEQYF.

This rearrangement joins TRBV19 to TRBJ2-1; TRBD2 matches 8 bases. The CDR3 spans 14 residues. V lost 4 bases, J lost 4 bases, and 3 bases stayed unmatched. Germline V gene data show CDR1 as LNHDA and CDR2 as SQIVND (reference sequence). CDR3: CASSTKRGYNEQFF. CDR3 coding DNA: TGTGCCAGTAGTACCAAGCGGGGGTACAATGAGCAGTTCTTC.

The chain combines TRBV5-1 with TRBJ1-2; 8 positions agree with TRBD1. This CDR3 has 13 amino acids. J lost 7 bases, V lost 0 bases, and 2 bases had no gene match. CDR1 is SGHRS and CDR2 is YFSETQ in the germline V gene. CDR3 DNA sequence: TGCGCCAGCAGCTTGGGAGACAGGGGTGGCTACACCTTC. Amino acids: CASSLGDRGGYTF.

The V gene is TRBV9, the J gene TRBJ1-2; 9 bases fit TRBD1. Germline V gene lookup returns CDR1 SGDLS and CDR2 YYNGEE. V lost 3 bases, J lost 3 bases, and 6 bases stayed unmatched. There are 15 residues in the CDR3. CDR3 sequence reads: CASSAGQGRDYGYTF. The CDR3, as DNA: TGTGCCAGCAGCGCCGGACAGGGGAGGGACTATGGCTACACCTTC.

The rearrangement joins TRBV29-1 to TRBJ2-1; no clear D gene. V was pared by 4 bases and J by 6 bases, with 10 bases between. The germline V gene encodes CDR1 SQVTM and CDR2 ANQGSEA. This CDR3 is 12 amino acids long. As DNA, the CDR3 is TGCAGCGTTGTGAGGCGTACCAATGAGCAGTTCTTC. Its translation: CSVVRRTNEQFF.

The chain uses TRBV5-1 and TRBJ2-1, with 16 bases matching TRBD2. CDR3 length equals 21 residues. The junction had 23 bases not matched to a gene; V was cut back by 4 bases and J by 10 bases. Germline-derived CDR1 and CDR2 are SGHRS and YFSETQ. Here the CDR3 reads CASSRPRSGGLAGGPPQEQFF. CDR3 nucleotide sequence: TGCGCCAGCAGCCGCCCCCGTTCTGGGGGACTAGCGGGGGGGCCACCCCAGGAGCAGTTCTTC.

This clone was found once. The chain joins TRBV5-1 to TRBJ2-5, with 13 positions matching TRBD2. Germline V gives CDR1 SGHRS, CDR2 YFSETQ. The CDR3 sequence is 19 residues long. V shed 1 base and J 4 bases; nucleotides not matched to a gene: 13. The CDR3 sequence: CASSLILAGGPLPPETQYF. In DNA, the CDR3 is TGCGCCAGCAGCTTGATACTAGCGGGAGGGCCATTGCCTCCAGAGACCCAGTACTTC.

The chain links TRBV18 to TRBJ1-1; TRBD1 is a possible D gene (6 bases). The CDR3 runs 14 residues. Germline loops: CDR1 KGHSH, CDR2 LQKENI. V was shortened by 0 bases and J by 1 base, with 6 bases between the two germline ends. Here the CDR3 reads CASSPPGANTEAFF. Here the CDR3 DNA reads TGTGCCAGCTCACCACCGGGGGCGAACACTGAAGCTTTCTTT.

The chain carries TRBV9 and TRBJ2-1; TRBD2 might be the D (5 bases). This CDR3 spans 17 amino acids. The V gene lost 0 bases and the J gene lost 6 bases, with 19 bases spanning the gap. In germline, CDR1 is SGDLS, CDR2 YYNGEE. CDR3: CASSVGSAEGGGNEQFF. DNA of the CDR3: TGTGCCAGCAGCGTAGGCTCGGCCGAAGGAGGTGGCAATGAGCAGTTCTTC.

CDR3 loop: CAISDRGQGSTEAFF. The CDR3 bases are TGTGCCATCAGTGACCGGGGACAGGGCAGCACTGAAGCTTTCTTT. This chain connects TRBV10-3 to TRBJ1-1, with 9 bases lining up with TRBD1. V lost 3 bases, J lost 4 bases, and 6 bases stayed unmatched. The CDR3 contains 15 residues. Germline CDR1 ENHRY, CDR2 SYGVKD.

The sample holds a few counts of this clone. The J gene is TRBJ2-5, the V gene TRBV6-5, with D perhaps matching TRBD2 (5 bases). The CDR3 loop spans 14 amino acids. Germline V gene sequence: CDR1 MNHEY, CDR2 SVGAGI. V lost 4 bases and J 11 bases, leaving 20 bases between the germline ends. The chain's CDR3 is CASSSVGEGSEQYF. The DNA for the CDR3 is TGTGCCAGCAGTTCGGTGGGTGAGGGCTCAGAGCAGTACTTC.

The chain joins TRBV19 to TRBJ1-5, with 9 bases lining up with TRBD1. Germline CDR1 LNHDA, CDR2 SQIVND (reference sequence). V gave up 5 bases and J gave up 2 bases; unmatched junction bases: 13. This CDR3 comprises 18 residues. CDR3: CASSVPGQGVVGNQPQHF. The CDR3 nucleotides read TGTGCCAGTAGTGTACCGGGACAGGGTGTCGTCGGCAATCAGCCCCAGCATTTT.

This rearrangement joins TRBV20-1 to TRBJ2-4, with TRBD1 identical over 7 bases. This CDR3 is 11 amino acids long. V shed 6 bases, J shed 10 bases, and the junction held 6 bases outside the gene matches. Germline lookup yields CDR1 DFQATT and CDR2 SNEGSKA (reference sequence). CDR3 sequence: CSAGQAGIQYF. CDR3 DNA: TGCAGTGCCGGACAGGCCGGGATTCAGTACTTC.

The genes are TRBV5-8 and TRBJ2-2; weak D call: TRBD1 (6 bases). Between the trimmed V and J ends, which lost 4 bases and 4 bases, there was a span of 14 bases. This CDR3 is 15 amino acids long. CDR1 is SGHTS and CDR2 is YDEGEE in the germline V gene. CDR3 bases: TGTGCCAGCAGCCTGGCACAGGGAATCACCGGGGAGCTGTTTTTT. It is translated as CASSLAQGITGELFF.

The CDR3 nucleotides are TGTGCCAGTAGTAGGGGGGACAGGAGCAATCAGCCCCAGCATTTT. This codes for CASSRGDRSNQPQHF. V usage is TRBV19 and J usage is TRBJ1-5, with 8 bases identical to TRBD1. In germline, CDR1 is LNHDA, CDR2 SQIVND (reference sequence). This CDR3 is 15 amino acids long. Trimming took 4 bases from V and 1 from J; bases not matched to a gene: 3.

The CDR3 coding sequence is TGCAGTGCTCCCGGGACAGGGGAAGCTTTCTTT. It specifies CSAPGTGEAFF. The genes are TRBV20-1 and TRBJ1-1; 9 nucleotides agree with TRBD1. The CDR3 has 11 residues. Germline-derived CDR1 and CDR2 are DFQATT and SNEGSKA (reference sequence). V gave up 5 bases and J gave up 8 bases; unmatched junction bases: 3.

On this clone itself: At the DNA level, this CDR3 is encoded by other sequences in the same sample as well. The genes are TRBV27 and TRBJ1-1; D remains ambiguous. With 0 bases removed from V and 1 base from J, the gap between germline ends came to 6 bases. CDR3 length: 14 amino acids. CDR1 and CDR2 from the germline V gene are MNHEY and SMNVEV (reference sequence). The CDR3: CASSLSGGNTEAFF. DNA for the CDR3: TGTGCCAGCAGTTTATCCGGTGGGAACACTGAAGCTTTCTTT.

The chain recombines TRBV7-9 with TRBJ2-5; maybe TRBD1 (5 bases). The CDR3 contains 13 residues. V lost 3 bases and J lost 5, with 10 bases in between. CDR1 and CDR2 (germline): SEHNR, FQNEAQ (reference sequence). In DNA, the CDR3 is TGTGCCAGCAGCTTTGTAGGGGCTGAGACCCAGTACTTC. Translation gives CASSFVGAETQYF.